These 18 T cell receptor beta chains came from one sample sequenced in a study of blood T cell repertoires in COVID-19. Assay: immunoSEQ multiplex PCR; the TCRdb copy retains only in-frame clones and omits some. The table has about 220,000 clones, 65% to 90% seen once. The specimen sequenced was peripheral blood. The receptor source for this set is a human donor in a cohort sampled during active COVID-19.

The chain couples TRBV5-1 to TRBJ2-3, with D possibly TRBD2 on 6 matching bases. The CDR3 spans 15 residues. The V gene lost 1 base and the J gene lost 1 base, with 10 bases spanning the gap. Germline V gene sequence: CDR1 SGHRS, CDR2 YFSETQ. CDR3 coding DNA: TGCGCCAGCAGCTTGACTTCGGGAGGCACAGATACGCAGTATTTT. Translating gives CASSLTSGGTDTQYF.

The genes are TRBV18 and TRBJ2-7; 9 bases are a match to TRBD1. This CDR3 has 15 amino acids. Looked up from germline, CDR1 is KGHSH and CDR2 is LQKENI. With 3 bases clipped from V and 2 bases from J, the junction kept 5 bases outside the gene matches. CDR3 nucleotides: TGTGCCAGCTCACCGACTACAGGGGGCCCCTACGAGCAGTACTTC. This codes for CASSPTTGGPYEQYF.

V and J are TRBV20-1 and TRBJ1-2, with 10 bases lining up with TRBD1. The ends lost 3 bases at V and 6 bases at J; junction bases unmatched: 7. CDR3 length equals 14 residues. The germline CDR1 and CDR2 sequences are DFQATT and SNEGSKA (reference sequence). CDR3 in DNA: TGCAGTGCTAGTCCGGGACAGGGGAGGGATGGCTACACCTTC. Residues: CSASPGQGRDGYTF.

The chain has TRBV28 and TRBJ1-6, with 8 nucleotides matching TRBD1. CDR3 length: 16 amino acids. Trimming at V came to 3 bases and at J to 7 bases, leaving 8 bases not matched to a gene. CDR1 is MDHEN and CDR2 is SYDVKM in the germline V gene. The CDR3 DNA reads as TGTGCCAGCAGTTTGCAGGGGGCTGGTTCGAATTCACCCCTCCACTTT. Translation: CASSLQGAGSNSPLHF.

J is TRBJ1-6 and V is TRBV5-6; maybe TRBD1 (5 bases). The CDR3 is made up of 14 amino acids. Germline V gene sequence: CDR1 SGHDT, CDR2 YYEEEE. V was trimmed by 0 bases and J by 7 bases, leaving 8 bases between them. CDR3 protein: CASSLGQLNSPLHF. The CDR3 nucleotides are TGTGCCAGCAGCTTGGGACAGTTAAATTCACCCCTCCACTTT.

The J gene is TRBJ2-7, the V gene TRBV10-1; 14 positions agree with TRBD2. Germline V CDR1 and CDR2: WNHNN, SYGVQD (reference sequence). The trim removed 10 bases at V and 0 bases at J, leaving 5 bases unmatched. CDR3 length equals 15 residues. This CDR3 is CATGTSGGSSYEQYF. CDR3 sequence (DNA): TGCGCCACCGGGACTAGCGGGGGTTCCTCCTACGAGCAGTACTTC.

This clone was seen once. This sequence joins TRBV6-2 or TRBV6-3 and TRBJ2-6, with a possible D match to TRBD2 (6 bases). Deletions cut 5 bases from V and 2 bases from J, with 10 bases between. CDR3 size: 15 residues. Germline CDR1 reads MNHEY; CDR2 reads SVGEGT. CDR3 sequence (DNA): TGTGCCAGCAGTCCGGGGGACCCTGGGGCCAACGTCCTGACTTTC. It specifies CASSPGDPGANVLTF.

A note on this clone: In the same sample, other DNA sequences code for this CDR3. V gene TRBV28 combines with J gene TRBJ2-3, with 8 positions matching TRBD1. Germline V gene data show CDR1 as MDHEN and CDR2 as SYDVKM. The CDR3 loop spans 15 amino acids. V trimming: 6 bases; J trimming: 1 base; junction bases outside the gene matches: 6. CDR3 in amino acids: CASSSRGLGTDTQYF. CDR3 sequence (DNA): TGTGCCAGCAGCTCCAGGGGGCTGGGCACAGATACGCAGTATTTT.

In the case of this clone: The junction does not match germline at one end; this may be a read error. The rearrangement joins TRBV18 to TRBJ1-5, with a weak D call TRBD1 (6 bases). The CDR3 covers 16 residues. The germline V gene has CDR1 KGHSH and CDR2 LQKENI. CDR3 nucleotide sequence: TGTGCCAGTTCACCCGGCCGGGGGGCGAGCAATCAGCCCCAGCATTTT. This translates into CASSPGRGASNQPQHF.

V usage is TRBV28 and J usage is TRBJ1-4, with D possibly TRBD1 on 6 matching bases. The CDR3 has 15 residues. Deletions cut 3 bases from V and 7 bases from J, with 15 bases between. From germline, CDR1 is MDHEN and CDR2 SYDVKM. CDR3: CASSFPREGVEKLFF. CDR3 DNA: TGTGCCAGCAGTTTCCCCAGGGAGGGGGTTGAAAAACTGTTTTTT.

The genes are TRBV27 and TRBJ1-4; TRBD1 might be the D (5 bases). V gave up 3 bases and J gave up 6 bases, with 11 bases separating them. The CDR3 sequence is 14 residues long. Germline CDR1 MNHEY, CDR2 SMNVEV (reference sequence). In nucleotides, the CDR3 is TGTGCCAGCAGTTTCTCAGGGAATCATGAAAAACTGTTTTTT. Translated, it gives CASSFSGNHEKLFF. Drawing the rest from reference TRBV27 and TRBJ1-4, the complete variable domain is EAQVTQNPRYLITVTGKKLTVTCSQNMNHEYMSWYRQDPGLGLRQIYYSMNVEVTDKGDVPEGYKVSRKEKRNFPLILESPSPNQTSLYFCASSFSGNHEKLFFGSGTQLSVL.

The sample holds one count of this clone. This chain uses TRBV25-1 with TRBJ1-1; TRBD1 matches at 7 bases. The germline gives CDR1 MGHDK, CDR2 SYGVNS. Unmatched junction bases numbered 7, after V lost 2 bases and J lost 4 bases. This CDR3 comprises 15 residues. The CDR3 DNA reads TGTGCCAGCAGTGAACTCACAGGGGCGGGCACTGAAGCTTTCTTT. This codes for CASSELTGAGTEAFF.

The rearrangement links TRBV5-4 to TRBJ2-7; 7 nucleotides match TRBD2. The trim removed 2 bases at V and 0 bases at J, leaving 5 bases unmatched. The CDR3 runs 15 residues. In germline, CDR1 is SGHNT, CDR2 YYREEE (reference sequence). This CDR3 reads CASSLRLATSYEQYF. The CDR3, as DNA: TGTGCCAGCAGCTTAAGACTAGCTACCTCCTACGAGCAGTACTTC.

The chain carries TRBV2 and TRBJ1-3; D is uncertain. Germline V gene sequence: CDR1 SNHLY, CDR2 FYNNEI. This CDR3 region has 13 residues. Trimming cost V 6 bases and J 3 bases, with 9 bases left between them. The DNA of the CDR3 is TGTGCCAGCAGAGCTGAGCTTGGAAACACCATATATTTT. This gives the protein CASRAELGNTIYF.

This chain joins TRBV6-2 or TRBV6-3 and TRBJ2-7; no definite D call. V dropped 6 bases and J dropped 3 bases, with 6 bases sitting between them. The CDR3 is 11 amino acids. Germline values: CDR1 MNHEY, CDR2 SVGEGT. The CDR3 DNA reads as TGTGCCAGCAGCTCTATCTACGAGCAGTACTTC. Protein sequence: CASSSIYEQYF.

This clone showed up just once. The chain has TRBV15 and TRBJ2-1; the D is unclear. V lost 5 bases and J 5 bases, leaving 16 bases between the germline ends. This CDR3 comprises 15 residues. Germline V gives CDR1 LNHNV, CDR2 YYDKDF (reference sequence). The CDR3 sequence is CATSAKTEPNNEQFF. CDR3 nucleotide sequence: TGTGCCACCAGCGCGAAAACAGAACCGAACAATGAGCAGTTCTTC.

The chain has TRBV6-5 and TRBJ2-1; 10 nucleotides line up with TRBD2. V lost 2 bases, J lost 9 bases, and 4 bases stayed unmatched. The CDR3 loop spans 14 amino acids. Germline-derived CDR1 and CDR2 are MNHEY and SVGAGI. CDR3 loop: CASSYASGSTEQFF. The CDR3 nucleotides read TGTGCCAGCAGTTACGCTAGCGGGAGCACTGAGCAGTTCTTC.

The chain is built from TRBV2 and TRBJ1-1; TRBD1 agrees at 7 bases. The CDR3 runs 15 residues. Germline V gene data show CDR1 as SNHLY and CDR2 as FYNNEI. V dropped 2 bases and J dropped 2; count of bases not matched to a gene: 5. CDR3 protein: CASSETGVHNTEAFF. CDR3 coding DNA: TGTGCCAGCAGTGAAACAGGGGTTCATAACACTGAAGCTTTCTTT.